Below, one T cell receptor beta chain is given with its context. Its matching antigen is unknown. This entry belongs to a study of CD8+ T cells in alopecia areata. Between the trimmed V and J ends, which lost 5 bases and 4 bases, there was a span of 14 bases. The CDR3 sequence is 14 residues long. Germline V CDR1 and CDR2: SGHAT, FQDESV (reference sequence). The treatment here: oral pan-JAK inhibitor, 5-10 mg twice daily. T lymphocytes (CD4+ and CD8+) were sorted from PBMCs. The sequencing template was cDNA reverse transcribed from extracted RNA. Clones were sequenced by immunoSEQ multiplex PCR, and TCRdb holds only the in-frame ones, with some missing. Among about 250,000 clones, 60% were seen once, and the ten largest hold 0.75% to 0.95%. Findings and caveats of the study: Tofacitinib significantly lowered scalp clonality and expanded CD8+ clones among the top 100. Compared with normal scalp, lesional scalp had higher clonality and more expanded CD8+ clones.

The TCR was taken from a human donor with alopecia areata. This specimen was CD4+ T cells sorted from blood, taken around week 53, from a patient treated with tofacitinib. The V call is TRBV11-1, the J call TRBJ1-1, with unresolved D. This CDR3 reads CASSQLRFVTEAFF. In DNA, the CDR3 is TGTGCCAGCAGCCAACTCAGGTTCGTCACTGAAGCTTTCTTT.